What follows are 14 T cell receptor beta chains derived from one specimen sequenced in a study of T cell responses to AZD1222 COVID-19 vaccine. This table comes from immunoSEQ multiplex PCR, and its TCRdb copy is limited to in-frame clones, with some not included. The repertoire has some 85,000 clones, about 90% of them found once; the top ten carry under 10%. The starting material was peripheral blood, obtained on day 0 of AZD1222 vaccination. The receptors derive from an adult in good health.

By frequency in the sample, this clone is medium-sized. This chain links TRBV28 with TRBJ2-1; 7 bases agree with TRBD1. With 6 bases clipped from V and 5 bases from J, the junction kept 10 bases outside the gene matches. The CDR3 contains 15 residues. Germline V gene lookup returns CDR1 MDHEN and CDR2 SYDVKM. CDR3 residues: CASRARGTVHNEQFF. The DNA of the CDR3 is TGTGCCAGCAGGGCAAGGGGGACAGTCCACAATGAGCAGTTCTTC.

The rearrangement links TRBV24-1 to TRBJ1-5; D might be TRBD1 (5 bases). The germline gives CDR1 KGHDR, CDR2 SFDVKD. The CDR3 is 16 amino acids. The germline V and J ends were trimmed by 5 bases and 0 bases, with 13 bases remaining between them. In nucleotides, the CDR3 is TGTGCCACCAGTGCTTCGCGGGGCCATAGCAATCAGCCCCAGCATTTT. It yields the protein CATSASRGHSNQPQHF.

The J gene is TRBJ1-5, the V gene TRBV12-3 or TRBV12-4, with TRBD1 as a possible D gene (5 bases). The V gene lost 7 bases and the J gene lost 4 bases, with 11 bases spanning the gap. The CDR3 totals 13 residues. The CDR3 region is CASNLGGNQPQHF. The CDR3 nucleotides are TGTGCCAGCAACCTGGGGGGGAATCAGCCCCAGCATTTT.

This CDR3 is CASSYLNTEAFF. The CDR3 DNA reads TGTGCCAGCAGTTATCTGAACACTGAAGCTTTCTTT. The V and J genes are TRBV6-5 and TRBJ1-1; unclear D gene. The CDR3 contains 12 residues. Trimming took off 3 bases at V and 0 bases at J, with 2 bases between the two ends. Germline values: CDR1 MNHEY, CDR2 SVGAGI.

The chain carries TRBV3-1 (or the pseudogene TRBV3-2) and TRBJ1-5; D is unresolved. The CDR3 is 14 amino acids. Germline CDR1 and CDR2: LGHDT and YNNKEL (reference sequence). Trimming took off 4 bases at V and 4 bases at J, with 11 bases between the two ends. The CDR3 region is CASSPGRQNQPQHF. The CDR3, as DNA: TGTGCCAGCAGCCCAGGACGTCAGAATCAGCCCCAGCATTTT.

In DNA form, the CDR3 reads TGCGCCAGCAGCCAAGGTACTAGCTCCGGCTACGAGCAGTACTTC. It yields the protein CASSQGTSSGYEQYF. The chain joins TRBV4-1 to TRBJ2-7, with D possibly TRBD2 on 6 matching bases. V gave up 1 base and J gave up 3 bases, with 13 bases separating them. The germline V gene has CDR1 MGHRA and CDR2 YSYEKL. There are 15 residues in the CDR3.

The chain's CDR3 is CASSSTPGAETGELFF. The CDR3, as DNA: TGCGCCAGCAGTTCCACCCCAGGGGCGGAAACCGGGGAGCTGTTTTTT. The chain employs TRBV5-1 and TRBJ2-2; D is perhaps TRBD1 (6 bases). The CDR3 covers 16 residues. Trimming shortened V by 5 bases and J by 5 bases, and 19 bases separated the two germline ends. Germline CDR1 is SGHRS and CDR2 is YFSETQ.

The rearrangement links TRBV11-1 to TRBJ2-5, with 7 bases that match TRBD2. The CDR3 is 13 amino acids. The germline V gene has CDR1 SGHAT and CDR2 FQDESV (reference sequence). V shed 5 bases and J 3 bases; nucleotides not matched to a gene: 3. CDR3 residues: CASSGLAEETQYF. CDR3 nucleotides: TGTGCCAGCAGCGGGCTAGCGGAAGAGACCCAGTACTTC.

This clone was picked up one time. The chain links TRBV6-2 or TRBV6-3 to TRBJ1-1, with D uncertain. Germline-derived CDR1 and CDR2 are MNHEY and SVGEGT. V was clipped by 1 base and J by 11 bases, with 8 bases between them. The CDR3 spans 11 residues. DNA for the CDR3: TGTGCCAGCAGTTACTTCTATCGGGCTTTCTTT. Its protein product is CASSYFYRAFF.

This clone has just one count. This rearrangement joins TRBV18 to TRBJ1-2; D not certain. Deletions cut 0 bases from V and 7 bases from J, with 12 bases between. Per the germline V gene, CDR1 is KGHSH and CDR2 is LQKENI. The CDR3 has 14 amino acids. CDR3 residues: CASSPPATKGGYTF. CDR3 bases: TGTGCCAGCTCACCACCGGCAACGAAAGGTGGCTACACCTTC.

This chain links TRBV20-1 with TRBJ2-7; D remains ambiguous. Trimming left V 3 bases short and J 3 bases short, with 6 bases between. This CDR3 spans 11 amino acids. The germline V gene has CDR1 DFQATT and CDR2 SNEGSKA (reference sequence). The CDR3 sequence: CSARYYYEQYF. The CDR3 DNA reads TGCAGTGCTAGGTACTACTACGAGCAGTACTTC.

The chain employs TRBV30 and TRBJ2-2; 7 bases are shared with TRBD2. The CDR3 totals 14 residues. V shed 2 bases and J 10 bases; nucleotides not matched to a gene: 10. Germline lookup yields CDR1 GTSNPN and CDR2 SVGIG (reference sequence). CDR3 loop: CAWSRGLEIEELFF. CDR3 DNA sequence: TGTGCCTGGAGTCGCGGACTAGAGATTGAGGAGCTGTTTTTT. Full variable domain (missing parts from reference TRBV30 and TRBJ2-2): SQTIHQWPATLVQPVGSPLSLECTVEGTSNPNLYWYRQAAGRGLQLLFYSVGIGQISSEVPQNLSASRPQDRQFILSSKKLLLSDSGFYLCAWSRGLEIEELFFGEGSRLTVL.

V is TRBV5-5 and J is TRBJ1-5; D is uncertain. Germline assignment: CDR1 SGHKS and CDR2 YYEKEE (reference sequence). V dropped 0 bases and J dropped 1 base, with 8 bases sitting between them. The CDR3 has 15 amino acids. The DNA for the CDR3 is TGTGCCAGCAGCTTGGTTGCGGGGAGCAATCAGCCCCAGCATTTT. Translation gives CASSLVAGSNQPQHF.

V is TRBV4-1 and J is TRBJ1-2; D not resolved. Trimming took off 1 base at V and 2 bases at J, with 8 bases between the two ends. This CDR3 has 14 amino acids. Germline V CDR1 and CDR2: MGHRA, YSYEKL. CDR3 DNA sequence: TGCGCCAGCAGCCAAGCCGATTTAAACTATGGCTACACCTTC. Encoded protein: CASSQADLNYGYTF.